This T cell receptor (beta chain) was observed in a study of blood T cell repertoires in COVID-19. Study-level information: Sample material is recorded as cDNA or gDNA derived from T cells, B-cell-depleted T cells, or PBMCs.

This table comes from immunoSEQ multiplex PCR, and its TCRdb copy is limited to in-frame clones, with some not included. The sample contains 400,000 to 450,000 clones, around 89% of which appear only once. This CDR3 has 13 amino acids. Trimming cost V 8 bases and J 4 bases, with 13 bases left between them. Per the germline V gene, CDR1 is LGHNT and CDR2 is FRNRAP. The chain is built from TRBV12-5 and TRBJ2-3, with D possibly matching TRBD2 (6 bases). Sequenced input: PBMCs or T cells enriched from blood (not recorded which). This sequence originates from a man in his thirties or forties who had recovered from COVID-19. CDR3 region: CASSPGVPDTQYF. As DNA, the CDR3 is TGTGCTAGTAGTCCGGGAGTCCCAGATACGCAGTATTTT. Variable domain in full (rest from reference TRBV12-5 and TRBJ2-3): DARVTQTPRHKVTEMGQEVTMRCQPILGHNTVFWYRQTMMQGLELLAYFRNRAPLDDSGMPKDRFSAEMPDATLATLKIQPSEPRDSAVYFCASSPGVPDTQYFGPGTRLTVL.